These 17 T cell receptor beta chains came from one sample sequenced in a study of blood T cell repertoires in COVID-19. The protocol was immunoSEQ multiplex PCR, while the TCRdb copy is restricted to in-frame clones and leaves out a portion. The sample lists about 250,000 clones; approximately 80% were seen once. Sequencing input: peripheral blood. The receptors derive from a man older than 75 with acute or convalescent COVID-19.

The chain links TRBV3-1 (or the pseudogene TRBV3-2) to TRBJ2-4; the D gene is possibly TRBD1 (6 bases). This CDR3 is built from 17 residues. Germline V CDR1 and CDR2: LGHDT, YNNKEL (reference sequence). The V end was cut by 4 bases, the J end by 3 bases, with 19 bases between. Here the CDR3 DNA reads TGTGCCAGCAGCCTGTCCGGGACCCGAGGGGGCAAAAACATTCAGTACTTC. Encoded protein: CASSLSGTRGGKNIQYF.

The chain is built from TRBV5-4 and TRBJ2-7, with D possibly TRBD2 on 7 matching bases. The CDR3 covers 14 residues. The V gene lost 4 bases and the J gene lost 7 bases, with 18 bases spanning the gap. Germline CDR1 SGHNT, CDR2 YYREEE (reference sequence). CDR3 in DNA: TGTGCCAGCAGCCCAGCCGGGGGGCAGGGAGAGCAGTACTTC. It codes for CASSPAGGQGEQYF.

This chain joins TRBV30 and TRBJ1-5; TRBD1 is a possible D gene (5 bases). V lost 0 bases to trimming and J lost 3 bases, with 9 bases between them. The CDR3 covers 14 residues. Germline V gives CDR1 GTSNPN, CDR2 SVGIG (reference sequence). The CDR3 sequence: CAWSVGGVNQPQHF. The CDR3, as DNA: TGTGCCTGGAGTGTAGGAGGGGTCAATCAGCCCCAGCATTTT.

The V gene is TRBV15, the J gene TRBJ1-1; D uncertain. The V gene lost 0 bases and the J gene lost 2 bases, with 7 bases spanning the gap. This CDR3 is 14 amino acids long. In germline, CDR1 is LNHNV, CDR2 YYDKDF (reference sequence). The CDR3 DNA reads TGTGCCACCAGCAGAGATCGGTCCAACACTGAAGCTTTCTTT. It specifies CATSRDRSNTEAFF.

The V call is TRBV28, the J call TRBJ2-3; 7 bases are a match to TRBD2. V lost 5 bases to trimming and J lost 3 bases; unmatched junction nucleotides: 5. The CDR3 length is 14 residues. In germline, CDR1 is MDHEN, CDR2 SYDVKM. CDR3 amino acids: CASSEAGKTDTQYF. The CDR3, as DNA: TGTGCCAGCAGTGAAGCGGGAAAAACAGATACGCAGTATTTT.

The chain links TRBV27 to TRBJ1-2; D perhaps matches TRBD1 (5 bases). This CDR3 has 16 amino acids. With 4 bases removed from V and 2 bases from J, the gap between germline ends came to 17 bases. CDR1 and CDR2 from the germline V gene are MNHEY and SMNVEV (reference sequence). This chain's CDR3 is CASSSRLTRGNYGYTF. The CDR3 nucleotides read TGTGCCAGCAGTTCCCGTCTAACCCGGGGGAACTATGGCTACACCTTC.

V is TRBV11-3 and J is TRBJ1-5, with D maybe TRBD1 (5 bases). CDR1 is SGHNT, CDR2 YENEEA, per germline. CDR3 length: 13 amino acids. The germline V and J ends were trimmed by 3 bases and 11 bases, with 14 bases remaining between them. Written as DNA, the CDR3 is TGTGCCAGCAGCTTCCCCGGGCGACAGTCCCAGCATTTT. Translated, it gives CASSFPGRQSQHF.

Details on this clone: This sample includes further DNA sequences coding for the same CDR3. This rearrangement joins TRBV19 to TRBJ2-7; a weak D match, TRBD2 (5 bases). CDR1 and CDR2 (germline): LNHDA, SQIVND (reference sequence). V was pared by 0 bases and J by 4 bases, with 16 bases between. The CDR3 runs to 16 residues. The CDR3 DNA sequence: TGTGCCAGTAGTATAGATCCGCGCGGGTCCAGTTACGAGCAGTACTTC. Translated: CASSIDPRGSSYEQYF.

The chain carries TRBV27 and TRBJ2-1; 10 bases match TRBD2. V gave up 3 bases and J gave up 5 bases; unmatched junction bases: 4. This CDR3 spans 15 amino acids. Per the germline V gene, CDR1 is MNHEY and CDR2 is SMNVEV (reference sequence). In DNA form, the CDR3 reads TGTGCCAGCAGTTTCGCCGGGACTAGCGACAATGAGCAGTTCTTC. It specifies CASSFAGTSDNEQFF.

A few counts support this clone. CDR3 DNA sequence: TGTGCCAGCAGAGATCTACAGGCAAATGAAAAACTGTTTTTT. Translating gives CASRDLQANEKLFF. V and J are TRBV6-5 and TRBJ1-4; maybe TRBD1 (5 bases). Germline CDR1 and CDR2: MNHEY and SVGAGI. V lost 6 bases and J lost 5, with 13 bases in between. The length of the CDR3 is 14 residues.

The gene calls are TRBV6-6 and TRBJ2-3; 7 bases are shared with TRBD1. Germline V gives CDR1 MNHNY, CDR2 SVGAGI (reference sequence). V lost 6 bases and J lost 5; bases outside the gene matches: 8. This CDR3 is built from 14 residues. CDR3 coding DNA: TGTGCCAGCAGCCCATACAGGGGTGGAGATACGCAGTATTTT. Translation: CASSPYRGGDTQYF.

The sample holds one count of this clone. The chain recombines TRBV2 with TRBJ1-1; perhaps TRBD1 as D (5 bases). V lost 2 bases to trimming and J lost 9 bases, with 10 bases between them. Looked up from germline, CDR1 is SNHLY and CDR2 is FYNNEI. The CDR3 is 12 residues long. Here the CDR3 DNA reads TGTGCCAGCAGTGAATGGGGGGATCAAGCTTTCTTT. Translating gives CASSEWGDQAFF.

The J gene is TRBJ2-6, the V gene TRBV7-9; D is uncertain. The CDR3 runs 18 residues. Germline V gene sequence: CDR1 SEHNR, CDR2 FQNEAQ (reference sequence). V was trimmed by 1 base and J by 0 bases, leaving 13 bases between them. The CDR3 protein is CASSLGRFTRSGANVLTF. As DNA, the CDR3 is TGTGCCAGCAGCTTAGGCCGGTTTACTCGCTCTGGGGCCAACGTCCTGACTTTC.

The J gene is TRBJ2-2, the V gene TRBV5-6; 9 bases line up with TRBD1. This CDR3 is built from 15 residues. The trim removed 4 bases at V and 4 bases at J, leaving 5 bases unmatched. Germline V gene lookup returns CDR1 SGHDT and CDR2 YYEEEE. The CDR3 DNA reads TGTGCCAGCAGCCCCGGGACAGGGTCCACCGGGGAGCTGTTTTTT. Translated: CASSPGTGSTGELFF.

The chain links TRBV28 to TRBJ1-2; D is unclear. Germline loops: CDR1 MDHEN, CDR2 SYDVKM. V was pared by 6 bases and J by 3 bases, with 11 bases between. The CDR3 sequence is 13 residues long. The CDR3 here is CASSLKNHYGYTF. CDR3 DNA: TGTGCCAGCAGCCTTAAAAATCACTATGGCTACACCTTC.

Written as DNA, the CDR3 is TGTGCCAGCAGTTTAGCTTGGCAGGGAGGCTACACCTTC. The encoded protein is CASSLAWQGGYTF. V is TRBV12-3 or TRBV12-4 and J is TRBJ1-2, with a weak D call TRBD1 (5 bases). Trimming removed 0 bases from V and 8 bases from J, with 10 bases in between. This CDR3 has 13 amino acids.

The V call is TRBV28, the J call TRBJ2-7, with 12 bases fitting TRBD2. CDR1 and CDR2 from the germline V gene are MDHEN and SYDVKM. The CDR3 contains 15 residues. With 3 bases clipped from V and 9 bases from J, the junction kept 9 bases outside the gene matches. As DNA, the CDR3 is TGTGCCAGCAGTTTGTGGACTAGCGGGGCCCCGTTGCAGTACTTC. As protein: CASSLWTSGAPLQYF. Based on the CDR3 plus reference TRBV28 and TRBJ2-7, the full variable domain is DVKVTQSSRYLVKRTGEKVFLECVQDMDHENMFWYRQDPGLGLRLIYFSYDVKMKEKGDIPEGYSVSREKKERFSLILESASTNQTSMYLCASSLWTSGAPLQYFGPGTRLTVT.